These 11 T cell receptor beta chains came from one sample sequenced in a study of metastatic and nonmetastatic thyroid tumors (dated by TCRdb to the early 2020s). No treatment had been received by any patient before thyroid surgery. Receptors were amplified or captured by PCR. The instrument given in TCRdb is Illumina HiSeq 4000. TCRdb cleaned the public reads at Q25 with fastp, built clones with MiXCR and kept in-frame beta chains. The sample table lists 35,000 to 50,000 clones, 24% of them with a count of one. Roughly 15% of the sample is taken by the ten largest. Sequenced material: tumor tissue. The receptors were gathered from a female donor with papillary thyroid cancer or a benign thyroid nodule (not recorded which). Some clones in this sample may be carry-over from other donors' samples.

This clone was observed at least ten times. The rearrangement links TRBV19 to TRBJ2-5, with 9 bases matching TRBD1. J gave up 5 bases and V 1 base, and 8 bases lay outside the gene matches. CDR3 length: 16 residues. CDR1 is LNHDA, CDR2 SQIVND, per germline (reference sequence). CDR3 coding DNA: TGTGCCAGTAGTATAGTTTTCGGGACAGGGAGGGAGACCCAGTACTTC. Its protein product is CASSIVFGTGRETQYF. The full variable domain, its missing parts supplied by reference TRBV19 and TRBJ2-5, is DGGITQSPKYLFRKEGQNVTLSCEQNLNHDAMYWYRQDPGQGLRLIYYSQIVNDFQKGDIAEGYSVSREKKESFPLTVTSAQKNPTAFYLCASSIVFGTGRETQYFGPGTRLLVL.

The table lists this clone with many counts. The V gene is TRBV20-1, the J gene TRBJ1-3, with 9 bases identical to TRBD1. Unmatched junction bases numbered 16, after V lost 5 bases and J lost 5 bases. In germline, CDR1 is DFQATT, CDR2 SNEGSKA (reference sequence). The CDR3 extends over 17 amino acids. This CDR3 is CSAPGQGSYGPRNTIYF. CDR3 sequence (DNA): TGCAGTGCTCCGGGACAGGGTTCGTACGGCCCCAGAAACACCATATATTTT.

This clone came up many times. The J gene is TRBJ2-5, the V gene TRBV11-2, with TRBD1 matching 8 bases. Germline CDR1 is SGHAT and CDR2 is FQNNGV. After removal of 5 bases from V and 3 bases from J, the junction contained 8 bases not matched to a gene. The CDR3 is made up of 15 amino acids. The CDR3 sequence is CASSPQWGQEETQYF. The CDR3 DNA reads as TGTGCCAGCAGCCCCCAATGGGGACAGGAAGAGACCCAGTACTTC. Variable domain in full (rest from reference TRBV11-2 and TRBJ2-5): EAGVAQSPRYKIIEKRQSVAFWCNPISGHATLYWYQQILGQGPKLLIQFQNNGVVDDSQLPKDRFSAERLKGVDSTLKIQPAKLEDSAVYLCASSPQWGQEETQYFGPGTRLLVL.

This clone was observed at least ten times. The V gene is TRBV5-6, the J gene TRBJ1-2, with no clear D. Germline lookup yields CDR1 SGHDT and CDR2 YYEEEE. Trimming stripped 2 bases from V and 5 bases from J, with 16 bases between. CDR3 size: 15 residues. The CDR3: CASSLLWQLRYGYTF. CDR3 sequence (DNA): TGTGCCAGCAGCTTATTGTGGCAATTGAGGTATGGCTACACCTTC.

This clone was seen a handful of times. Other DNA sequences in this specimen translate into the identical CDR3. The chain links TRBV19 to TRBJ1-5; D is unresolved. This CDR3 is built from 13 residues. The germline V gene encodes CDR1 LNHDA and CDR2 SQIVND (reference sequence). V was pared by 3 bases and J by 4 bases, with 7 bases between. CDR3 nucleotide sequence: TGTGCCAGTAGTATTCCAACGAATCAGCCCCAGCATTTT. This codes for CASSIPTNQPQHF.

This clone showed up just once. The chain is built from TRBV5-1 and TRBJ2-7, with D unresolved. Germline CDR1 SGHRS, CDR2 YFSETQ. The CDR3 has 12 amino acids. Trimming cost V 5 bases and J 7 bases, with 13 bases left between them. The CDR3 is CASRTHGQEQYF. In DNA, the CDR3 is TGCGCCAGCAGAACACATGGGCAAGAGCAGTACTTC. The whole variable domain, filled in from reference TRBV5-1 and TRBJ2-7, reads KAGVTQTPRYLIKTRGQQVTLSCSPISGHRSVSWYQQTPGQGLQFLFEYFSETQRNKGNFPGRFSGRQFSNSRSEMNVSTLELGDSALYLCASRTHGQEQYFGPGTRLTVT.

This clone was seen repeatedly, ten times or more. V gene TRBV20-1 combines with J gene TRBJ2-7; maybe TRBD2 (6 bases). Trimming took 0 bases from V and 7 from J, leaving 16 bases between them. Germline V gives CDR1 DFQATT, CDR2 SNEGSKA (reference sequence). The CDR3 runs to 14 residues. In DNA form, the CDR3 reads TGCAGTGCTAGAGAGGCCAGGCGGGACTGGGAGCAGTACTTC. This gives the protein CSAREARRDWEQYF.

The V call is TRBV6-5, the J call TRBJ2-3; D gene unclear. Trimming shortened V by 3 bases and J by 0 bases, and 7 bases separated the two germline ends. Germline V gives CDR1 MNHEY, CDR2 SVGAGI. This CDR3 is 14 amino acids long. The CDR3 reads CASSYGESTDTQYF. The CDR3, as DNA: TGTGCCAGCAGTTATGGCGAAAGCACAGATACGCAGTATTTT.

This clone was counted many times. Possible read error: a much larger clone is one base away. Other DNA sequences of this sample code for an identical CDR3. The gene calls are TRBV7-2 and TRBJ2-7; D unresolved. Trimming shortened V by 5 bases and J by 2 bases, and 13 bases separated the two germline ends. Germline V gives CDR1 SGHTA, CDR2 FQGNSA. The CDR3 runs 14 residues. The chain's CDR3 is CASSLVAVTYEQYF. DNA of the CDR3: TGTGCCAGCAGCCTAGTGGCGGTAACCTACGAGCAGTACTTC. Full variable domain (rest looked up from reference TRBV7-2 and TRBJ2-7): GAGVSQSPSNKVTEKGKDVELRCDPISGHTALYWYRQSLGQGLEFLIYFQGNSAPDKSGLPSDRFSAERTGGSVSTLTIQRTQQEDSAVYLCASSLVAVTYEQYFGPGTRLTVT.

This chain's CDR3 is CSSAQLSTEAFF. As DNA, the CDR3 is TGCAGCAGCGCGCAATTGAGCACTGAAGCTTTCTTT. V is TRBV20-1 and J is TRBJ1-1; D gene unclear. The germline V gene has CDR1 DFQATT and CDR2 SNEGSKA (reference sequence). The CDR3 runs 12 residues.

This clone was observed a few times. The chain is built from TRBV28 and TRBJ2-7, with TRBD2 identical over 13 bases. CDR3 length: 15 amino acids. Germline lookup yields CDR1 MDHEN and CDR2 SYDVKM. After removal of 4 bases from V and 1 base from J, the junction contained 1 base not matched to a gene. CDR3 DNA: TGTGCCAGCAGTTCGACTAGCGGGAGGTCCTACGAGCAGTACTTC. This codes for CASSSTSGRSYEQYF.